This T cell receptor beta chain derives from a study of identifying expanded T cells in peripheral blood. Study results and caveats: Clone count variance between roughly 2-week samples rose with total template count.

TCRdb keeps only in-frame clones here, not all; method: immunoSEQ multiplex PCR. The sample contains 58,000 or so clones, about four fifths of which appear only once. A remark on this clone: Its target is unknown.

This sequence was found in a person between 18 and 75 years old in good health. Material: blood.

DNA of the CDR3: TGCAGCGTTGGGGGGACAGTTCGTTCCCCCCATCAGCCCCAGCATTTT. Residues: CSVGGTVRSPHQPQHF. The chain joins TRBV29-1 to TRBJ1-5; 7 nucleotides align to TRBD1. Germline trimming cut 4 bases from V and 5 bases from J; bases unmatched to any gene: 14. The V gene's germline CDR1 is SQVTM and CDR2 ANQGSEA. This CDR3 comprises 16 residues.